This TCR beta chain was captured in a study of blood T cells in healthy people across ages (dated by TCRdb to the mid-2010s). In terms of the full investigation: In model experiments, roughly one uniquely barcoded TCR beta cDNA molecule per two T cells was captured by template switching. For two donors (one aged 18 to 30 and one aged 80 or older), the study analyzed two additional independent replicas of 1 million unique cDNA reads from the same blood draw. The donors were divided into four age groups: young (average roughly 15 years), middle-aged (over 35), aged (approximately 62) and long-lived (roughly 82). The study measured age-related changes in TCR beta repertoire diversity using deep sequencing normalized with unique cDNA molecular identifiers. To avoid experimental bias, donors of different ages were spread randomly across the sequencing lanes.

Study-wide conclusions, independent of this receptor: Estimates of total diversity from one million sequenced T cells were regarded as lower bounds and underestimates. Bulk unsorted PBMC profiling prevented conclusive comparison of naive and antigen-experienced compartments. As age increased, observed TCR beta diversity per million T cells dropped in a roughly linear way, and a significant reduction was already evident by age approximately 40. The percentage of naive T cells measured by flow cytometry correlated strongly with observed TCR beta diversity. The CMV infection status of donors was not known, potentially confounding age-related changes in expanded clonotypes. Compared with the aged group, the long-lived group had more naive CD4+ T cells, fewer expanded clones and increased TCR diversity, a pattern suggesting age selection.

The donors were 40 or so Caucasian individuals from Russia, aged roughly 6 to 100 years, who were systemically healthy. Each donor gave ten milliliters of peripheral blood, drawn into EDTA-treated Vacutainer tubes. Ficoll-Paque density-gradient centrifugation was used to isolate PBMCs, with at least 7 million per sample. Trizol reagent was used to extract total RNA from PBMCs, with at least 5 micrograms per sample. For every donor, flow cytometry on a PBMC aliquot measured the percentage of naive CD45RAhigh/CD27high T cells. The library relied on 5' RACE. Sequencing took place on an Illumina HiSeq 2500. The second PCR ran for about 6 to 12 cycles and used a J-beta primer mix along with a sample-barcoded 5' primer. A unique molecular identifier was introduced onto each TCR beta cDNA molecule by a template-switch 5' adaptor carrying 12 random nucleotides. At least 3 million CDR3-containing paired-end reads were obtained from each sample. First-strand cDNA was synthesized from all RNA with the Mint cDNA synthesis kit, primed by a TRBC-specific oligonucleotide. Following uracil-DNA glycosylase treatment, a first 18-cycle PCR with universal primers M1SS and BC2_uni_R was performed on all cDNA. From the authors' description of their analysis: Normalization of each sample was performed by random selection of 1 million high-quality reads, each carrying a distinct molecular identifier. Instead of being binned into consensus sequences, reads with shared molecular identifiers were discarded. MiTCR, run with a Q25 quality threshold and the strictest error-elimination algorithm, handled CDR3 identification, clonotype clustering and error correction. A nonparametric unseen species model with Euler transformation was used to estimate a lower bound on total TCR beta diversity. The public reads were reprocessed in TCRdb via fastp at Q25 and MiXCR, keeping in-frame beta chains. Every CDR3 protein is listed once, alongside the most common genes and DNA of its rows. V and J calls and clone size were set by TCRdb, not the authors. For this sample there are about 1.8 million distinct CDR3 sequences; roughly 50% appear just once. The ten largest clones take up about 2.1% of the sample.

V loses 7 bases at its end and J loses 10 bases; junction bases beyond the gene matches: 16. The CDR3 runs 15 amino acids, cysteine and phenylalanine included. Kept here is only the CDR3 DNA, which spans 45 bases and is read in frame from base 1. About this clonotype itself: Its recognized antigen is unknown. No quality values exist for individual bases; no much larger clone is one base distant.

The receptor chain draws on TRBV12-3 or TRBV12-4 and TRBJ2-1; 7 bases in between match TRBD2. Source material: blood. The TCR sequence derives from a woman between 40 and 50 years old in good health. The nucleotides read TGTGCCAGCACCCAAGGGACTAACCCCTTTTCGGAGCAGTTCTTC. Its product reads: CASTQGTNPFSEQFF.